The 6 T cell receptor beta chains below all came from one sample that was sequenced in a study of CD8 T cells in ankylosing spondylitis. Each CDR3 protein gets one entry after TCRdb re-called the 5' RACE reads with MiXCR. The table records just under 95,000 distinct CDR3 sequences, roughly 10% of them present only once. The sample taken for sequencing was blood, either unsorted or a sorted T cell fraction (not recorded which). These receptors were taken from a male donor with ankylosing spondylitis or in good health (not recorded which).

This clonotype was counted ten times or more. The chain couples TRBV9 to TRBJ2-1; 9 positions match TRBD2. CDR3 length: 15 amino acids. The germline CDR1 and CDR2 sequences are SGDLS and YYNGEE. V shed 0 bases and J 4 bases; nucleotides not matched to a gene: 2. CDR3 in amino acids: CASSVGSGGYNEQFF. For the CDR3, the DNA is TGTGCCAGCAGCGTAGGCAGCGGGGGGTACAATGAGCAGTTCTTC.

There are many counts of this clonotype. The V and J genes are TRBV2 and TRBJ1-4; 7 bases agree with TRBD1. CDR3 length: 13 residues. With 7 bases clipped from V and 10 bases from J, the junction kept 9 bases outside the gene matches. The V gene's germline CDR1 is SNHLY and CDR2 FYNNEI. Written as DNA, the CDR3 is TGTGCCAGCAACCCCGACAGGGAGAGAAAACTGTTTTTT. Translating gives CASNPDRERKLFF.

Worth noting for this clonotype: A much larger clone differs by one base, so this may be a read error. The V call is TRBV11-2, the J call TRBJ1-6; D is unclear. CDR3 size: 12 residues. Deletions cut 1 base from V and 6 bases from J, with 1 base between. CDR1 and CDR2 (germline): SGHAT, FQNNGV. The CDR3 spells CASSLGNSPLHF. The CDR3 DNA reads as TGTGCCAGCAGCTTAGGTAATTCACCCCTCCACTTT. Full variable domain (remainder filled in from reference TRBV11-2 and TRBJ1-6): EAGVAQSPRYKIIEKRQSVAFWCNPISGHATLYWYQQILGQGPKLLIQFQNNGVVDDSQLPKDRFSAERLKGVDSTLKIQPAKLEDSAVYLCASSLGNSPLHFGNGTRLTVT.

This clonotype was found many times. CDR3 in amino acids: CASSLVDRVGSPLHF. The CDR3 nucleotides are TGTGCCAGCAGCTTAGTCGACAGGGTAGGCTCACCCCTCCACTTT. This sequence joins TRBV11-2 and TRBJ1-6, with TRBD1 matching over 7 bases. In germline, CDR1 is SGHAT, CDR2 FQNNGV. The CDR3 loop spans 15 amino acids. Germline trimming cut 1 base from V and 10 bases from J; bases unmatched to any gene: 7.

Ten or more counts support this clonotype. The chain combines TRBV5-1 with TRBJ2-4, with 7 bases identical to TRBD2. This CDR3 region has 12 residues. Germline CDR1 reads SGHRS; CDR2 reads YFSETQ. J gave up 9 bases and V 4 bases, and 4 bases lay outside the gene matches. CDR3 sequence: CASSAGDGIQYF. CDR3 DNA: TGCGCCAGCAGCGCGGGGGACGGCATTCAGTACTTC.

In DNA, the CDR3 is TGTGCCAGCAGCTGGGAACTAGCGGGGGAGCAGTTCTTC. Translating it yields CASSWELAGEQFF. This chain uses TRBV5-5 with TRBJ2-1; 10 bases map to TRBD2. CDR1 and CDR2 from the germline V gene are SGHKS and YYEKEE (reference sequence). This CDR3 has 13 residues. Germline trimming cut 3 bases from V and 10 bases from J; bases unmatched to any gene: 4.